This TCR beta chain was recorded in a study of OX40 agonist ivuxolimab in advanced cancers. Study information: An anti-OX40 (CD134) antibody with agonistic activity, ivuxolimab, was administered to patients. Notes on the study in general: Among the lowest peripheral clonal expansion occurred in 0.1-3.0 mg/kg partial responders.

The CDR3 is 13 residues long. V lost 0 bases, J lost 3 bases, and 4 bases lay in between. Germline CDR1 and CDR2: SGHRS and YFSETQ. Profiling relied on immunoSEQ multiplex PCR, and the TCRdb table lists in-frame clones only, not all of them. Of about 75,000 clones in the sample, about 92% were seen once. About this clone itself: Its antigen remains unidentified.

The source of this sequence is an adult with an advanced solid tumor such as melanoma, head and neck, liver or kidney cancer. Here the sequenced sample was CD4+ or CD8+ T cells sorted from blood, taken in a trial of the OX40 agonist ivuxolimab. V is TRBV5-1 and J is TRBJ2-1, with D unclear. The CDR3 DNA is TGCGCCAGCAGCTTGGGCCTCTACAATGAGCAGTTCTTC. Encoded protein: CASSLGLYNEQFF.